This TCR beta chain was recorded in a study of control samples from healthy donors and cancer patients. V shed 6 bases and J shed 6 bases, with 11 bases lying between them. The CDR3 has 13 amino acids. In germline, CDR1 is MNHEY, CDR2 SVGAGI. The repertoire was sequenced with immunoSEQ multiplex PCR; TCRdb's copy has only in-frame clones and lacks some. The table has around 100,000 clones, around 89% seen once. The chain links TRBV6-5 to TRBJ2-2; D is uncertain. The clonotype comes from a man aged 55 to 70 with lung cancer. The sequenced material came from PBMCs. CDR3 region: CASSRDKSGELFF. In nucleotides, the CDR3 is TGTGCCAGCAGCCGTGACAAATCCGGGGAGCTGTTTTTT.